The 5 T cell receptor beta chains given below trace back to one sample, sequenced in a study of cytomegalovirus exposure and HLA in healthy donors. Some clones are missing from TCRdb's copy, which holds only in-frame ones; the method was immunoSEQ multiplex PCR. This table has 55,000 to 70,000 clones, about 94% appearing once. Sequences were obtained from PBMCs. The receptors stem from a man younger than 35 in good health and CMV-seronegative.

The J gene is TRBJ2-1, the V gene TRBV7-9, with a weak D call TRBD1 (6 bases). Trimming took 1 base from V and 7 from J, leaving 11 bases between them. CDR3 length: 14 residues. Germline assignment: CDR1 SEHNR and CDR2 FQNEAQ (reference sequence). CDR3 coding DNA: TGTGCCAGCAGCTTAGGACCAGGGGAAAATGAGCAGTTCTTC. This translates into CASSLGPGENEQFF. The variable domain in full, completed from reference TRBV7-9 and TRBJ2-1, reads DTGVSQNPRHKITKRGQNVTFRCDPISEHNRLYWYRQTLGQGPEFLTYFQNEAQLEKSRLLSDRFSAERPKGSFSTLEIQRTEQGDSAMYLCASSLGPGENEQFFGPGTRLTVL.

The V and J genes are TRBV7-9 and TRBJ2-1; D is perhaps TRBD2 (5 bases). The germline V gene encodes CDR1 SEHNR and CDR2 FQNEAQ (reference sequence). V dropped 6 bases and J dropped 0 bases, with 12 bases sitting between them. This CDR3 has 15 amino acids. As DNA, the CDR3 is TGTGCCAGCAGTTTACCGGGGAGCTCCTACAATGAGCAGTTCTTC. Translating gives CASSLPGSSYNEQFF.

The V and J genes are TRBV15 and TRBJ1-1, with TRBD1 identical over 8 bases. The germline CDR1 and CDR2 sequences are LNHNV and YYDKDF (reference sequence). This CDR3 is 15 amino acids long. The junction had 4 bases not matched to a gene; V was cut back by 0 bases and J by 4 bases. In DNA, the CDR3 is TGTGCCACCAGCAGAGACAGGGGGCAAGGCACTGAAGCTTTCTTT. The encoded protein is CATSRDRGQGTEAFF.

The chain recombines TRBV5-1 with TRBJ1-2, with TRBD1 matching over 7 bases. This CDR3 spans 14 amino acids. Germline CDR1 and CDR2: SGHRS and YFSETQ. Losses at the gene ends were 3 bases for V and 0 bases for J; bases not matched to a gene: 2. The DNA of the CDR3 is TGCGCCAGCAGCTCGGACAGGACTAACTATGGCTACACCTTC. It codes for CASSSDRTNYGYTF.

J is TRBJ2-1 and V is TRBV7-8; possible D gene TRBD2, 5 bases. This CDR3 is 17 amino acids long. In germline, CDR1 is SGHVS, CDR2 FQNEAQ. Deletions cut 3 bases from V and 9 bases from J, with 24 bases between. Here the CDR3 DNA reads TGTGCCAGCAGCTTGGTCAGCCTCGGACTGTTAGTCGTTGAGCAGTTCTTC. It yields the protein CASSLVSLGLLVVEQFF.